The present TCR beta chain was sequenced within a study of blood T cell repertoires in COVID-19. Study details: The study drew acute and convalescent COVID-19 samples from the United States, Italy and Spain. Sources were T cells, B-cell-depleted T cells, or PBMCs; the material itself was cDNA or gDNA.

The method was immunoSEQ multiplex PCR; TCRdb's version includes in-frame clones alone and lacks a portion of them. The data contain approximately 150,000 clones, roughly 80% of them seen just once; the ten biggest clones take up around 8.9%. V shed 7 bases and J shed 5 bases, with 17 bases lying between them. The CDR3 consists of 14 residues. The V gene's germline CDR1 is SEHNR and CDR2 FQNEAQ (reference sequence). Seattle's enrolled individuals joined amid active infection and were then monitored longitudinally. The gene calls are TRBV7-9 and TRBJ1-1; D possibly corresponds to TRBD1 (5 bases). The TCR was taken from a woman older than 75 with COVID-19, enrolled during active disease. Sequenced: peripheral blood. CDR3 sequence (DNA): TGTGCCAGCATTCAAGCACAGGCGGGGACTGAAGCTTTCTTT. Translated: CASIQAQAGTEAFF.